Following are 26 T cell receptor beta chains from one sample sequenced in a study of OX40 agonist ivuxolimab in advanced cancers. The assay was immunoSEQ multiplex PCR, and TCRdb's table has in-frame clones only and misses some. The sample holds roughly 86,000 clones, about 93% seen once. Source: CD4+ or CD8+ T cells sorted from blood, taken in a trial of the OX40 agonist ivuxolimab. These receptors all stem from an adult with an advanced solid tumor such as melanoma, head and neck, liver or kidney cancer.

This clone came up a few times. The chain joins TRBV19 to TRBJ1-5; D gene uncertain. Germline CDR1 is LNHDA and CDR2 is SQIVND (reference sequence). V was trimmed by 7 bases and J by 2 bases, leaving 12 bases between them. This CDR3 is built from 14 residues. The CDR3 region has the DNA TGTGCCAGTAATTACCCAGGCGGCAATCAGCCCCAGCATTTT. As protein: CASNYPGGNQPQHF.

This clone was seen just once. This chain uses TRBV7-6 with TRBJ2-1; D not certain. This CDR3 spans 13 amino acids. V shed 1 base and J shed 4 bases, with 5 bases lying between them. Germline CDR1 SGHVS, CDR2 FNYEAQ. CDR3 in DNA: TGTGCCAGCAGCTTAGGAAAATACAATGAGCAGTTCTTC. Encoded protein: CASSLGKYNEQFF.

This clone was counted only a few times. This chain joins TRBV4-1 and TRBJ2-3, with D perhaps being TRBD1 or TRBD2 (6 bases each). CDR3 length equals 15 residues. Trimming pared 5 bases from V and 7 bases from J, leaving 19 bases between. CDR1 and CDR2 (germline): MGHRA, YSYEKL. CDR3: CASSTGRRGVYTQYF. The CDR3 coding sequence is TGCGCCAGCAGCACTGGGAGGAGGGGGGTCTATACGCAGTATTTT.

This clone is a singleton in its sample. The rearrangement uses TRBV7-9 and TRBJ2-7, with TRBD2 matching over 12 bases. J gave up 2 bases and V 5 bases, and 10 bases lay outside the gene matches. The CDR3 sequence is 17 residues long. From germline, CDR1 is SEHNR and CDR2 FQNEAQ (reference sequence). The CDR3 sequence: CASSPRGLAGPTYEQYF. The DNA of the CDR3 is TGTGCCAGCAGCCCAAGAGGACTAGCGGGGCCGACCTACGAGCAGTACTTC.

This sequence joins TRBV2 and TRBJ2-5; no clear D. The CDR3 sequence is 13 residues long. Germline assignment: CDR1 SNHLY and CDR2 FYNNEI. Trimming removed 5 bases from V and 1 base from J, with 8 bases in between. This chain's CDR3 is CASSFGPQETQYF. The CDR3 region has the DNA TGTGCCAGCAGTTTCGGGCCCCAAGAGACCCAGTACTTC.

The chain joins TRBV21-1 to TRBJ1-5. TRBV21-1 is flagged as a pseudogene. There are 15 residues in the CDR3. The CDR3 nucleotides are TGTGCCACCCCTGACTCATGCCGAAGCAATCAGCCCCAGCATTTT. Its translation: CATPDSCRSNQPQHF.

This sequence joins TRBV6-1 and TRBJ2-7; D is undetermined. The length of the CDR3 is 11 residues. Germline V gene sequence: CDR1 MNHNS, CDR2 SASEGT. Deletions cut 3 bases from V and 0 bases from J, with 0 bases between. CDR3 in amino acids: CASSDSYEQYF. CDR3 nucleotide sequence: TGTGCCAGCAGTGACTCCTACGAGCAGTACTTC.

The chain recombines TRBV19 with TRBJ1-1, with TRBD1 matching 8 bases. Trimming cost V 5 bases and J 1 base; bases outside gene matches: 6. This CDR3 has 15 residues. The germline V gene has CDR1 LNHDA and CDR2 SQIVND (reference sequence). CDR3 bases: TGTGCCAGTAGTGCCCAGGGGGCGCGGAACACTGAAGCTTTCTTT. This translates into CASSAQGARNTEAFF.

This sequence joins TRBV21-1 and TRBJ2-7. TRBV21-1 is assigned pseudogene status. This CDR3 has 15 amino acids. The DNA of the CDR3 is TGTGCCAGCAGCAAAGAGGCGGGACACAACTACGAGCAGTACTTC. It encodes CASSKEAGHNYEQYF.

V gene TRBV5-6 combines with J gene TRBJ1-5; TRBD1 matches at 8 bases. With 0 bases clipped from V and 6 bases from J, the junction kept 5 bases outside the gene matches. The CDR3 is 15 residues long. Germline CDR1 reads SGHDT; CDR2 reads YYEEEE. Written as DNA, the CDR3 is TGTGCCAGCAGCTTGGGACAGGGGATCGGTCAGCCCCAGCATTTT. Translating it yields CASSLGQGIGQPQHF.

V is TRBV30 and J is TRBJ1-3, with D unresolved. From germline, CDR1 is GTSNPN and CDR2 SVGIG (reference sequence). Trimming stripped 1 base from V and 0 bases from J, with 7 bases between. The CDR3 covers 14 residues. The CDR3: CAWSAGFSGNTIYF. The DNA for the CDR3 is TGTGCCTGGAGTGCCGGATTCTCTGGAAACACCATATATTTT.

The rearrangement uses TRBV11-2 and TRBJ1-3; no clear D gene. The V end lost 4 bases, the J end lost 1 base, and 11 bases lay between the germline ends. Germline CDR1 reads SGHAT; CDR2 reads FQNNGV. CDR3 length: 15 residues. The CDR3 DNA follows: TGTGCCAGCAGCTCTCTTTGGGCGTCTGGAAACACCATATATTTT. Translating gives CASSSLWASGNTIYF.

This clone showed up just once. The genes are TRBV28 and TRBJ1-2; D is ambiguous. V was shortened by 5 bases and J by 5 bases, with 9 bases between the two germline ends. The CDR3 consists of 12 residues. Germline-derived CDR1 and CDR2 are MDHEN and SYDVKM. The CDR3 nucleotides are TGTGCCAGCAGTCCTCGACCTTATGGCTACACCTTC. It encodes CASSPRPYGYTF.

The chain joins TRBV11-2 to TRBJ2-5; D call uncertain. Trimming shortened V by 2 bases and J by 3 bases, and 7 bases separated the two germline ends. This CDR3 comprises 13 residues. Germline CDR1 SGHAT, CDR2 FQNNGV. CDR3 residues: CASSLRVEETQYF. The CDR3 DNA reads TGTGCCAGCAGCTTAAGGGTTGAAGAGACCCAGTACTTC.

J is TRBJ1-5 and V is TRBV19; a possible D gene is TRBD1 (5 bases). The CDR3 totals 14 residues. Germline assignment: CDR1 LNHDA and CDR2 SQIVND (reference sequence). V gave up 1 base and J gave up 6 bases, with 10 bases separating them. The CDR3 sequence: CASSIAGAAQPQHF. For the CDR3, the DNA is TGTGCCAGTAGTATAGCCGGGGCGGCTCAGCCCCAGCATTTT.

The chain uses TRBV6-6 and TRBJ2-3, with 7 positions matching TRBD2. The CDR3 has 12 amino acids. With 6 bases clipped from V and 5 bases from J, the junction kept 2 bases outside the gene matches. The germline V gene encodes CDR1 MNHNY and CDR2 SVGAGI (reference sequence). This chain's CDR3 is CASRVAGDTQYF. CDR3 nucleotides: TGTGCCAGCAGGGTAGCGGGAGATACGCAGTATTTT.

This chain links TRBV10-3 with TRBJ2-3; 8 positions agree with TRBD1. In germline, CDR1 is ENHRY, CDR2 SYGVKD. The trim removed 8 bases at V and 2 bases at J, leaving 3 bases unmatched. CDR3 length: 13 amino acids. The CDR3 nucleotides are TGTGCCATCCGGGACAGGCCCACAGATACGCAGTATTTT. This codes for CAIRDRPTDTQYF.

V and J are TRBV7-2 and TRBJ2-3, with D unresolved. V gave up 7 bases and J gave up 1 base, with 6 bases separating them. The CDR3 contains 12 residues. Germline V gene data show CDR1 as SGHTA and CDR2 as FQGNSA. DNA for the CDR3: TGTGCCAGCAAGGCGGGCACAGATACGCAGTATTTT. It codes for CASKAGTDTQYF.

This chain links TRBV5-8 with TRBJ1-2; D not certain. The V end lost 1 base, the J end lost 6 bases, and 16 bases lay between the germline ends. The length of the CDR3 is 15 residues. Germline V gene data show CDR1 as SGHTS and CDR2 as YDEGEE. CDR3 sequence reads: CASSLFGPTEDGYTF. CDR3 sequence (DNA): TGTGCCAGCAGCTTGTTCGGGCCAACGGAGGATGGCTACACCTTC.

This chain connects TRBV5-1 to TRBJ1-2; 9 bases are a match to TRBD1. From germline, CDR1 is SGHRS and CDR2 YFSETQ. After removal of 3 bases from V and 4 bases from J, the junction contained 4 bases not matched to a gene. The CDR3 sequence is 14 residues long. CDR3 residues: CASSSGQGGYGYTF. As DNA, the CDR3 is TGCGCCAGCAGCTCGGGACAGGGAGGCTATGGCTACACCTTC. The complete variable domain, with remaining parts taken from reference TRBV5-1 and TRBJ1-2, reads KAGVTQTPRYLIKTRGQQVTLSCSPISGHRSVSWYQQTPGQGLQFLFEYFSETQRNKGNFPGRFSGRQFSNSRSEMNVSTLELGDSALYLCASSSGQGGYGYTFGSGTRLTVV.

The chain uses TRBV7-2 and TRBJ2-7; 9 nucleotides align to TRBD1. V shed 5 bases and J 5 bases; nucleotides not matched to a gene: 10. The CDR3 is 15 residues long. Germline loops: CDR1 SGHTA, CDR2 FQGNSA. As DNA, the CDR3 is TGTGCCAGCAGCACGGTCGGGACAGGGTACAACGAGCAGTACTTC. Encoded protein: CASSTVGTGYNEQYF.

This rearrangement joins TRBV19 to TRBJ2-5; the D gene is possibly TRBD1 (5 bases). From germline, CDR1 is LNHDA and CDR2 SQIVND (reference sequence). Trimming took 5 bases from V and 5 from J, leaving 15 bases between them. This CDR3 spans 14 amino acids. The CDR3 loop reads CASSAGSGLETQYF. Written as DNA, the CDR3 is TGTGCCAGTAGTGCAGGGTCAGGCTTGGAGACCCAGTACTTC.

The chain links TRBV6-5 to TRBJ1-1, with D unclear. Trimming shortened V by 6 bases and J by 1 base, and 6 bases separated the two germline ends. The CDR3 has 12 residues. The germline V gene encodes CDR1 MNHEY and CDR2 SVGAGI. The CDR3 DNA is TGTGCCAGCAGGGACGGGAACACTGAAGCTTTCTTT. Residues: CASRDGNTEAFF.

CDR3 residues: CASSSDRMRPQHF. The CDR3 bases are TGTGCCAGCAGTTCGGACAGGATGCGGCCCCAGCATTTT. The chain links TRBV28 to TRBJ1-5; 7 nucleotides line up with TRBD1. Germline V gene data show CDR1 as MDHEN and CDR2 as SYDVKM. The CDR3 is 13 amino acids. The trim removed 4 bases at V and 9 bases at J, leaving 6 bases unmatched.

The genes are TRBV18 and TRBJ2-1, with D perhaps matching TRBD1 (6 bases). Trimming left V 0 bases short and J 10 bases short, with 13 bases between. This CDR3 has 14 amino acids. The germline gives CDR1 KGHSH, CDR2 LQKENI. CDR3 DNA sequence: TGTGCCAGCTCACCACCGTCAGGGGCGAGCGAGCAGTTCTTC. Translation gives CASSPPSGASEQFF.

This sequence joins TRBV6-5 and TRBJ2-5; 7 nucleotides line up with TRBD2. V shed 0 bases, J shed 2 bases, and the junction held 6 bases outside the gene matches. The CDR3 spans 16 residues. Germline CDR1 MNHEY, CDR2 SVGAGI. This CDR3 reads CASSYSARTRQETQYF. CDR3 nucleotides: TGTGCCAGCAGTTACTCAGCCCGGACTAGACAAGAGACCCAGTACTTC.